Below are 24 T cell receptor beta chains sequenced from a single sample in a study of OX40 agonist ivuxolimab in advanced cancers. Some clones are missing from TCRdb's copy, which holds only in-frame ones; the method was immunoSEQ multiplex PCR. This table holds about 45,000 clones, roughly 93% found once. The sample was CD4+ or CD8+ T cells sorted from blood, taken in a trial of the OX40 agonist ivuxolimab. The receptors come from an adult with an advanced solid tumor such as melanoma, head and neck, liver or kidney cancer.

This CDR3 reads CASSYRSGEYF. The CDR3 nucleotides are TGTGCCAGCAGTTACAGGAGCGGCGAGTACTTC. The V call is TRBV6-5, the J call TRBJ2-5; TRBD2 is a possible D gene (5 bases). From germline, CDR1 is MNHEY and CDR2 SVGAGI. V was trimmed by 2 bases and J by 12 bases, leaving 10 bases between them. This CDR3 is 11 amino acids long.

The V call is TRBV5-1, the J call TRBJ2-3; 11 bases align to TRBD2. The ends lost 4 bases at V and 0 bases at J; junction bases unmatched: 7. Per the germline V gene, CDR1 is SGHRS and CDR2 is YFSETQ. The CDR3 loop spans 17 amino acids. CDR3 in amino acids: CASSLRTSGFSTDTQYF. Written as DNA, the CDR3 is TGCGCCAGCAGCCTTCGGACTAGCGGGTTTAGCACAGATACGCAGTATTTT.

This clone is judged medium-sized. This chain connects TRBV6-5 to TRBJ2-7; D is possibly TRBD1 (6 bases). The germline V and J ends were trimmed by 2 bases and 4 bases, with 12 bases remaining between them. This CDR3 contains 14 residues. Germline V gives CDR1 MNHEY, CDR2 SVGAGI. The CDR3, as DNA: TGTGCCAGCAGTTACGGGGGACACTTGTACGAGCAGTACTTC. The encoded protein is CASSYGGHLYEQYF.

In this sample, this clone turned up once. The V gene is TRBV6-5, the J gene TRBJ2-3, with TRBD1 matching 8 bases. The length of the CDR3 is 15 residues. The germline V gene encodes CDR1 MNHEY and CDR2 SVGAGI. Trimming removed 6 bases from V and 5 bases from J; junction bases left unmatched: 10. CDR3 in amino acids: CASRDSGGARDTQYF. The DNA of the CDR3 is TGTGCCAGCAGGGACTCAGGGGGCGCGCGAGATACGCAGTATTTT.

The rearrangement joins TRBV19 to TRBJ1-1, with a possible D match to TRBD1 (5 bases). CDR1 is LNHDA and CDR2 is SQIVND in the germline V gene (reference sequence). The CDR3 sequence is 17 residues long. Trimming took off 0 bases at V and 4 bases at J, with 18 bases between the two ends. This CDR3 reads CASSIDLQGLGFTEAFF. The CDR3 DNA follows: TGTGCCAGTAGTATAGACCTTCAGGGTCTCGGGTTCACTGAAGCTTTCTTT.

The J gene is TRBJ2-3, the V gene TRBV4-2, with D possibly being TRBD1 (6 bases). There are 16 residues in the CDR3. Germline V gives CDR1 LGHNA, CDR2 YNFKEQ. Between the trimmed V and J ends, which lost 0 bases and 1 base, there was a span of 11 bases. Here the CDR3 reads CASSQDPGDGTDTQYF. Here the CDR3 DNA reads TGTGCCAGCAGCCAAGATCCAGGGGACGGCACAGATACGCAGTATTTT.

The V call is TRBV18, the J call TRBJ2-3, with 15 bases fitting TRBD2. The germline V gene has CDR1 KGHSH and CDR2 LQKENI. This CDR3 comprises 15 residues. The V segment lost 8 bases and the J segment 3 bases; nucleotides outside the gene matches: 3. The CDR3 coding sequence is TGTGCCAGCCCTGGACTAGCGGGGGGGACAGATACGCAGTATTTT. Residues: CASPGLAGGTDTQYF.

This chain uses TRBV27 with TRBJ1-2, with a tentative D call TRBD1 (6 bases). V lost 3 bases to trimming and J lost 0 bases, with 11 bases between them. CDR3 length: 15 residues. Germline CDR1 MNHEY, CDR2 SMNVEV (reference sequence). CDR3: CASSFRQGSNYGYTF. CDR3 nucleotide sequence: TGTGCCAGCAGTTTTCGGCAGGGGTCTAACTATGGCTACACCTTC.

J is TRBJ2-7 and V is TRBV7-8; no firm D call. From germline, CDR1 is SGHVS and CDR2 FQNEAQ. The CDR3 sequence is 12 residues long. The V end lost 5 bases, the J end lost 3 bases, and 8 bases lay between the germline ends. CDR3 loop: CASSPLRYEQYF. The CDR3 bases are TGTGCCAGCAGCCCCCTCCGCTACGAGCAGTACTTC.

The rearrangement joins TRBV2 to TRBJ2-7, with D tentatively TRBD2 (5 bases). The CDR3 totals 12 residues. V shed 3 bases and J shed 3 bases, with 6 bases lying between them. CDR1 and CDR2 (germline): SNHLY, FYNNEI. CDR3: CASSDEGYEQYF. The CDR3 DNA is TGTGCCAGCAGTGATGAGGGCTACGAGCAGTACTTC.

V and J are TRBV4-1 and TRBJ1-1; TRBD1 might be the D (5 bases). Trimming left V 4 bases short and J 1 base short, with 16 bases between. Germline values: CDR1 MGHRA, CDR2 YSYEKL. The CDR3 runs to 16 residues. The CDR3 spells CASSLLRGRPNTEAFF. The CDR3 DNA follows: TGCGCCAGCAGCCTCCTGCGGGGCAGACCGAACACTGAAGCTTTCTTT.

V is TRBV19 and J is TRBJ1-2; 9 bases agree with TRBD1. J gave up 8 bases and V 5 bases, and 12 bases lay outside the gene matches. The CDR3 loop spans 15 amino acids. Germline assignment: CDR1 LNHDA and CDR2 SQIVND (reference sequence). As DNA, the CDR3 is TGTGCCAGTAGTTTGGGACAGGGACTTTATGTGGGCTACACCTTC. Translated: CASSLGQGLYVGYTF.

The V call is TRBV19, the J call TRBJ2-3; possible D gene TRBD2, 5 bases. V lost 4 bases and J lost 2, with 16 bases in between. Germline loops: CDR1 LNHDA, CDR2 SQIVND (reference sequence). The length of the CDR3 is 16 residues. CDR3 residues: CASSTQRGGLTDTQYF. For the CDR3, the DNA is TGTGCCAGTAGTACCCAACGGGGTGGGCTCACAGATACGCAGTATTTT.

This clone was counted between two and nine times. The V call is TRBV28, the J call TRBJ2-7, with D maybe TRBD2 (6 bases). Germline-derived CDR1 and CDR2 are MDHEN and SYDVKM. The CDR3 extends over 14 amino acids. The germline V and J ends were trimmed by 5 bases and 9 bases, with 20 bases remaining between them. CDR3 coding DNA: TGTGCCAGCAGTGCAATCGGGAGCCCCTGGGGGCAGTACTTC. As protein: CASSAIGSPWGQYF.

CDR3 residues: CASSSDRGRYNEQFF. The CDR3 DNA follows: TGTGCCAGCAGCTCGGACAGGGGTCGGTACAATGAGCAGTTCTTC. V is TRBV5-4 and J is TRBJ2-1, with TRBD1 matching over 9 bases. The length of the CDR3 is 15 residues. V lost 3 bases and J lost 4; bases outside the gene matches: 5. Germline-derived CDR1 and CDR2 are SGHNT and YYREEE (reference sequence). Using reference TRBV5-4 and TRBJ2-1 for the parts outside the CDR3, the full variable domain is ETGVTQSPTHLIKTRGQQVTLRCSSQSGHNTVSWYQQALGQGPQFIFQYYREEENGRGNFPPRFSGLQFPNYSSELNVNALELDDSALYLCASSSDRGRYNEQFFGPGTRLTVL.

The chain carries TRBV19 and TRBJ2-3, with 10 bases aligning to TRBD2. J lost 4 bases, V lost 6 bases, and 13 bases had no gene match. This CDR3 has 17 residues. From germline, CDR1 is LNHDA and CDR2 SQIVND (reference sequence). DNA of the CDR3: TGTGCCAGTAGCCTTACAGAAGCGGGAGGGGCCCCAGATACGCAGTATTTT. Amino acids: CASSLTEAGGAPDTQYF. The full variable domain, in which reference TRBV19 and TRBJ2-3 provide the parts outside the CDR3, is DGGITQSPKYLFRKEGQNVTLSCEQNLNHDAMYWYRQDPGQGLRLIYYSQIVNDFQKGDIAEGYSVSREKKESFPLTVTSAQKNPTAFYLCASSLTEAGGAPDTQYFGPGTRLTVL.

The chain is built from TRBV2 and TRBJ2-3; 7 positions agree with TRBD2. Looked up from germline, CDR1 is SNHLY and CDR2 is FYNNEI. The trim removed 8 bases at V and 2 bases at J, leaving 7 bases unmatched. The CDR3 is 14 residues long. The CDR3 DNA is TGTGCCAGCTTTTCGCGGGAGATCACAGATACGCAGTATTTT. Translating it yields CASFSREITDTQYF.

The gene calls are TRBV7-9 and TRBJ2-2, with no clear D. V was trimmed by 5 bases and J by 6 bases, leaving 7 bases between them. Germline V gene data show CDR1 as SEHNR and CDR2 as FQNEAQ (reference sequence). The CDR3 contains 12 residues. This CDR3 is CASSLGSGELFF. The CDR3 DNA is TGTGCCAGCAGCCTAGGGTCCGGGGAGCTGTTTTTT.

The chain recombines TRBV30 with TRBJ1-1, with D perhaps matching TRBD1 (5 bases). The CDR3 covers 13 residues. Germline V gene sequence: CDR1 GTSNPN, CDR2 SVGIG (reference sequence). The V end lost 7 bases, the J end lost 8 bases, and 20 bases lay between the germline ends. The CDR3 sequence is CAFPFTGPPEAFF. The DNA for the CDR3 is TGTGCCTTTCCTTTTACAGGTCCCCCCGAAGCTTTCTTT.

The sample holds one count of this clone. The chain couples TRBV5-4 to TRBJ2-7; weak D call: TRBD1 (5 bases). The germline gives CDR1 SGHNT, CDR2 YYREEE (reference sequence). The CDR3 is 14 amino acids. Trimming cost V 5 bases and J 3 bases, with 15 bases left between them. The CDR3 reads CASSVDPGNYEQYF. The CDR3 coding sequence is TGTGCCAGCAGTGTGGACCCAGGGAACTACGAGCAGTACTTC.

The chain uses TRBV9 and TRBJ2-7; 8 positions match TRBD2. The germline gives CDR1 SGDLS, CDR2 YYNGEE. This CDR3 is built from 14 residues. Unmatched junction bases numbered 8, after V lost 2 bases and J lost 7 bases. The CDR3 reads CASSVLAGSGEQYF. CDR3 in DNA: TGTGCCAGCAGCGTTTTAGCGGGATCGGGTGAGCAGTACTTC.

The chain recombines TRBV20-1 with TRBJ2-7; TRBD2 is a possible D gene (6 bases). Looked up from germline, CDR1 is DFQATT and CDR2 is SNEGSKA (reference sequence). The CDR3 consists of 10 residues. Trimming took 5 bases from V and 12 from J, leaving 14 bases between them. In DNA form, the CDR3 reads TGCAGTGCTGGGGGACTCTCGGGGTACTTC. This translates into CSAGGLSGYF.

V gene TRBV20-1 combines with J gene TRBJ2-3, with D maybe TRBD2 (5 bases). Trimming took off 5 bases at V and 7 bases at J, with 10 bases between the two ends. The germline CDR1 and CDR2 sequences are DFQATT and SNEGSKA (reference sequence). The CDR3 is 11 amino acids. CDR3 amino acids: CSAPSGNTQYF. Here the CDR3 DNA reads TGCAGTGCTCCCTCGGGGAATACGCAGTATTTT.

This clone was counted a single time. The chain recombines TRBV13 with TRBJ2-7; D not certain. Germline assignment: CDR1 PRHDT and CDR2 FYEKMQ (reference sequence). V shed 3 bases and J shed 4 bases, with 4 bases lying between them. The CDR3 contains 11 residues. The CDR3 loop reads CASSFSYEQYF. The CDR3 bases are TGTGCCAGCAGCTTCAGTTACGAGCAGTACTTC.